Each of the 20 T cell receptor beta chains below was sequenced from the same sample in a study of high-grade serous ovarian cancer treatment subgroups. Tumor samples were taken before definitive surgery or chemotherapy. Measured with immunoSEQ multiplex PCR; TCRdb has only the in-frame clones, and not every one. The top ten clones hold approximately 6.9% of a sample with more than 15,000 clones, about 75% of them seen once. Sequencing was performed on tumor tissue. Every receptor here comes from a human donor with high-grade serous ovarian cancer.

The rearrangement joins TRBV7-2 to TRBJ2-3; TRBD2 aligns across 14 bases. The ends lost 1 base at V and 4 bases at J; junction bases unmatched: 4. The germline gives CDR1 SGHTA, CDR2 FQGNSA. CDR3 length equals 17 residues. The CDR3 protein is CASSLVTSGRAADTQYF. The CDR3 DNA reads TGTGCCAGCAGCTTAGTGACTAGCGGGAGGGCCGCAGATACGCAGTATTTT.

The chain joins TRBV5-5 to TRBJ2-7; D call uncertain. The CDR3 sequence is 13 residues long. Trimming shortened V by 2 bases and J by 1 base, and 7 bases separated the two germline ends. From germline, CDR1 is SGHKS and CDR2 YYEKEE (reference sequence). In nucleotides, the CDR3 is TGTGCCAGCAGCTTTCCGGGTTCCTACGAGCAGTACTTC. Residues: CASSFPGSYEQYF.

The chain is built from TRBV5-8 and TRBJ2-1, with no clear D. The V end lost 4 bases, the J end lost 10 bases, and 9 bases lay between the germline ends. Germline values: CDR1 SGHTS, CDR2 YDEGEE. The CDR3 has 11 amino acids. This CDR3 is CASSPRAEQFF. CDR3 DNA: TGTGCCAGCAGCCCTAGGGCGGAGCAGTTCTTC.

The gene calls are TRBV21-1 and TRBJ2-3; TRBD1 is taken as the D call from the table, unchecked against the DNA. TRBV21-1 is classified as a pseudogene. This CDR3 has 15 amino acids. The CDR3 bases are TGTGCCAGCAGCAAAGATTCAGGGTTCGAAGATACGCAGTATTTT. Translated, it gives CASSKDSGFEDTQYF.

The J gene is TRBJ2-3, the V gene TRBV7-6; TRBD1 aligns across 12 bases. CDR1 is SGHVS, CDR2 FNYEAQ, per germline. This CDR3 comprises 17 residues. V dropped 4 bases and J dropped 2; count of bases not matched to a gene: 7. This CDR3 reads CASSSGTGGPNTDTQYF. The CDR3 DNA reads as TGTGCCAGCAGCTCCGGGACAGGGGGCCCTAACACAGATACGCAGTATTTT.

The V gene is TRBV9, the J gene TRBJ2-3; D not certain. The CDR3 sequence is 15 residues long. In germline, CDR1 is SGDLS, CDR2 YYNGEE. Trimming removed 4 bases from V and 6 bases from J, with 18 bases in between. The CDR3 spells CASSPPGPARDTQYF. DNA for the CDR3: TGTGCCAGCAGCCCGCCCGGACCAGCCCGGGATACGCAGTATTTT.

The chain carries TRBV2 and TRBJ1-6; D perhaps matches TRBD1 (5 bases). This CDR3 spans 14 amino acids. CDR1 is SNHLY, CDR2 FYNNEI, per germline. Trimming cost V 5 bases and J 8 bases, with 13 bases left between them. CDR3 sequence (DNA): TGTGCCAGCAGTCCGCGGGGGGGACATTCACCCCTCCACTTT. Protein sequence: CASSPRGGHSPLHF.

This chain joins TRBV7-8 and TRBJ1-1; D gene ambiguous. CDR3 size: 14 residues. CDR1 is SGHVS, CDR2 FQNEAQ, per germline. V was pared by 5 bases and J by 1 base, with 11 bases between. The CDR3 region has the DNA TGTGCCAGCAGCCCGGGAGCAGCGAACACTGAAGCTTTCTTT. Its translation: CASSPGAANTEAFF.

The rearrangement uses TRBV30 and TRBJ2-1; TRBD2 agrees at 11 bases. Germline assignment: CDR1 GTSNPN and CDR2 SVGIG (reference sequence). V lost 0 bases and J lost 6; bases outside the gene matches: 7. The CDR3 covers 16 residues. The CDR3 loop is CAWSVTGTSGFNEQFF. CDR3 in DNA: TGTGCCTGGAGTGTAACCGGGACTAGCGGCTTCAATGAGCAGTTCTTC.

The chain couples TRBV5-5 to TRBJ1-2; D gene ambiguous. CDR1 is SGHKS, CDR2 YYEKEE, per germline (reference sequence). The CDR3 runs 13 residues. The V and J ends lost 0 bases and 0 bases respectively, with 3 bases between them. CDR3 DNA sequence: TGTGCCAGCAGCTTGGAGACTAACTATGGCTACACCTTC. It translates to CASSLETNYGYTF.

The rearrangement links TRBV2 to TRBJ2-3, with TRBD2 matching over 10 bases. The CDR3 contains 15 residues. The V and J ends lost 6 bases and 1 base, in that order; junction bases with no gene match: 4. Germline V CDR1 and CDR2: SNHLY, FYNNEI. The CDR3 coding sequence is TGTGCCAGCAGACAAGGGACTAGCGGCACAGATACGCAGTATTTT. It specifies CASRQGTSGTDTQYF.

The J gene is TRBJ1-1, the V gene TRBV28; possible D gene TRBD1, 5 bases. V lost 2 bases, J lost 4 bases, and 17 bases lay in between. Germline CDR1 reads MDHEN; CDR2 reads SYDVKM. The CDR3 extends over 16 amino acids. CDR3 loop: CASSLGAPIRSTEAFF. The CDR3 DNA is TGTGCCAGCAGTTTAGGGGCCCCGATTAGAAGCACTGAAGCTTTCTTT. The whole variable domain, remainder taken from reference TRBV28 and TRBJ1-1, is DVKVTQSSRYLVKRTGEKVFLECVQDMDHENMFWYRQDPGLGLRLIYFSYDVKMKEKGDIPEGYSVSREKKERFSLILESASTNQTSMYLCASSLGAPIRSTEAFFGQGTRLTVV.

The chain joins TRBV28 to TRBJ2-3, with 11 bases that match TRBD1. Trimming cost V 6 bases and J 4 bases; bases outside gene matches: 9. CDR3 length: 16 residues. Per the germline V gene, CDR1 is MDHEN and CDR2 is SYDVKM. CDR3 sequence: CASRPPPGQGADTQYF. The CDR3 nucleotides are TGTGCCAGCAGACCACCTCCGGGACAGGGGGCAGATACGCAGTATTTT.

V gene TRBV5-1 combines with J gene TRBJ1-4; a possible D gene is TRBD1 (6 bases). This CDR3 spans 15 amino acids. The germline V gene encodes CDR1 SGHRS and CDR2 YFSETQ. The ends were cut back, 2 bases at V and 7 bases at J, with 15 bases in the middle. Written as DNA, the CDR3 is TGCGCCAGCAGCTTTTCGACAGGCGGTGGTGAAAAACTGTTTTTT. Residues: CASSFSTGGGEKLFF.

For this clone: Compared with germline, one end of the junction differs, possibly owing to a read error. The CDR3 DNA follows: TGTGCCAGCAGTTTAGAACAGGGATCCCACGAGCAGTACTTC. As protein: CASSLEQGSHEQYF. V gene TRBV7-8 combines with J gene TRBJ2-7, with a possible D match to TRBD1 (6 bases). The CDR3 totals 14 residues. Germline CDR1 is SGHVS and CDR2 is FQNEAQ.

A single count supports this clone. V gene TRBV18 combines with J gene TRBJ2-5; the D gene is possibly TRBD1 (6 bases). The CDR3 is 13 residues long. V was trimmed by 4 bases and J by 2 bases, leaving 8 bases between them. CDR1 is KGHSH and CDR2 is LQKENI in the germline V gene. The CDR3 DNA reads as TGTGCCAGCTCACGCGGACAGCAAGAGACCCAGTACTTC. Translation gives CASSRGQQETQYF.

This clone is a singleton in its sample. DNA for the CDR3: TGTGCCAGCAGTTACGGGGCCAACGTCCTCTCCAACGTCCTGACTTTC. Protein: CASSYGANVLSNVLTF. The chain uses TRBV6-5 and TRBJ2-6, with D perhaps TRBD1 (5 bases). With 2 bases removed from V and 8 bases from J, the gap between germline ends came to 16 bases. Germline V lookup: CDR1 MNHEY, CDR2 SVGAGI. The CDR3 covers 16 residues.

The chain carries TRBV11-2 and TRBJ2-7; tentative D call: TRBD1 (5 bases). V was trimmed by 5 bases and J by 6 bases, leaving 17 bases between them. There are 14 residues in the CDR3. Germline-derived CDR1 and CDR2 are SGHAT and FQNNGV. CDR3 in amino acids: CASSPQTTTGEQYF. Here the CDR3 DNA reads TGTGCCAGCAGCCCGCAGACAACTACAGGCGAGCAGTACTTC.

As for this clone: An end of the junction differs from the germline gene, which may be a read error. The J gene is TRBJ1-4, the V gene TRBV5-4; TRBD1 matches at 11 bases. In germline, CDR1 is SGHNT, CDR2 YYREEE (reference sequence). The CDR3 runs 15 residues. The CDR3 DNA follows: TGTACCAGCAGCTTGGGAGGGACAGGGGGAGAAAAACTGTTTTTT. Amino acids: CTSSLGGTGGEKLFF.

Notes on this clone: One end of the junction does not line up with germline, which may come from a read error. CDR3 region: CAISGNGGHSYEQYF. In DNA form, the CDR3 reads TGTGCCATCAGTGGGAACGGCGGTCACTCCTACGAGCAGTACTTC. The chain uses TRBV6-5 and TRBJ2-7; D unresolved. Germline V gene sequence: CDR1 MNHEY, CDR2 SVGAGI. The CDR3 spans 15 residues.